Listed below are T cell receptor beta chains from one sample, sequenced in a study of T cell repertoires in cytomegalovirus infection. TCRdb ran MiXCR on the reads and lists one entry per CDR3 protein. The sample has around 99,000 distinct CDR3 sequences, about 28% seen once. Their cognate antigens are unknown. The material sequenced was CD8+ T cells from cultured PBMCs, taken from culture after CMV antigen stimulation. The source of these receptors is a human donor in good health (CMV status not recorded). Some clones in this sample may be carry-over from other donors' samples. CDR3s leave out the opening cysteine and the closing phenylalanine or tryptophan. The order of the fields is V gene, CDR3 protein.

>TRBV20-1
SASGTDSYEQY
>TRBV27
ASSPQVLTLKNTEAF
>TRBV29-1
SVAGTGDFGYYYEQY
>TRBV19
ASSIFTTSHQPQH
>TRBV6-5
ASSYSGGPYSNQPQH
>TRBV7-9
ASSAPFTEQETQY
>TRBV7-2
ASSLSETSGGTDTQY
>TRBV4-2
ASTVARGELF
>TRBV5-4
ASSLSVDEQF
>TRBV5-4
ASSAGQSSYNEQF
>TRBV13
ASSEGGAGSPLH
>TRBV13
ASSLWIPHDGYT